The clone carrying this T cell receptor (beta chain) has ten or more counts. The entry originates in a study of blood T cell repertoires in COVID-19. Germline V gives CDR1 MNHNS, CDR2 SASEGT. The CDR3 length is 14 residues. The J segment lost 5 bases and the V segment lost 3 bases, leaving 5 bases of the junction unmatched. As originally analysed: Cell counts per sample came from amplifying reference gene primers. Assay used: immunoSEQ multiplex PCR; TCRdb lists only in-frame clones, some missing. That table supplies the V and J calls and clone size; D and trimming were determined from the DNA. The sample records roughly 380,000 clones, approximately 80% being singletons.

Source material: peripheral blood. The J gene is TRBJ2-7, the V gene TRBV6-1; 9 nucleotides match TRBD2. The clonotype comes from a human donor with acute or convalescent COVID-19. The donor label of this sample is uncertain. The CDR3 DNA reads as TGTGCCAGCAGTGATAGCGGGAGATTCCACGAGCAGTACTTC. Protein: CASSDSGRFHEQYF.